This is a list of T cell receptor beta chains from one sample in a study of response to subunit inactivated influenza vaccine. MiXCR, run by TCRdb on the RT-PCR reads, gives a single entry per CDR3 protein. In the table there are approximately 490,000 distinct CDR3 sequences, approximately 7.3% of which are singletons. Sequencing used PBMCs from blood, obtained less than 30 months after vaccination. The receptors here all came from a man between 45 and 75 years old who received an inactivated influenza vaccine. Each CDR3 is given without its conserved first and last residue. The listing skips clone size in some rows; elsewhere it reads once, few, many or a size class.

v_call	j_call	clone_size	cdr3_aa
TRBV15	TRBJ1-3	-	ATSRDNSLSGNTIY
TRBV9	TRBJ1-3	-	ASSVRGVYGNTIY
TRBV6-5	TRBJ2-2	many	ASSSGTGAFGELF
TRBV29-1	TRBJ1-1	-	SVVGGTTEAF
TRBV7-9	TRBJ1-6	few	ASSFAGNVSPLH
TRBV10-3	TRBJ2-1	many	AISERVVKVLNYNEQF
TRBV20-1	TRBJ1-2	few	SASWGTVYGYT
TRBV20-1	TRBJ2-5	few	SARGGLAEEETQY
TRBV28	TRBJ2-7	many	ASSPSGTVSSYEQY
TRBV7-7	TRBJ2-7	-	ASSLGTGNAEQY
TRBV12-3/TRBV12-4	TRBJ2-3	many	ASSLGGQRAPTDTQY
TRBV7-2	TRBJ1-5	-	ASSRRTNSNQPQH
TRBV6-2/TRBV6-3	TRBJ2-3	-	ASSYKIGQWATDTQY
TRBV7-8	TRBJ1-2	few	ASSREPYRIYT
TRBV4-3	TRBJ1-1	few	ASSQAGIRNTEAF
TRBV12-3/TRBV12-4	TRBJ2-5	many	ASSKGLAGGETQY
TRBV6-2/TRBV6-3	TRBJ2-3	-	ASSYSSRGARLGGADTQY
TRBV30	TRBJ2-7	-	AWSVHSYEQY
TRBV18	TRBJ2-1	few	ASSPSSAHEQF
TRBV10-3	TRBJ2-5	-	AISVSRGQGLRETQY
TRBV7-9	TRBJ2-5	-	ASSLLTGGRETQY
TRBV29-1	TRBJ1-2	few	SVEEGRARGGYT
TRBV15	TRBJ2-3	-	ATSRMGRPAPDTQY
TRBV2	TRBJ1-2	once	ASRQSGTTNYGYT
TRBV9	TRBJ2-7	-	ASSVDRAGLGEQY
TRBV5-1	TRBJ2-7	-	ASRNIGTEQY
TRBV3-1	TRBJ1-1	-	ASGRDMNTEAF